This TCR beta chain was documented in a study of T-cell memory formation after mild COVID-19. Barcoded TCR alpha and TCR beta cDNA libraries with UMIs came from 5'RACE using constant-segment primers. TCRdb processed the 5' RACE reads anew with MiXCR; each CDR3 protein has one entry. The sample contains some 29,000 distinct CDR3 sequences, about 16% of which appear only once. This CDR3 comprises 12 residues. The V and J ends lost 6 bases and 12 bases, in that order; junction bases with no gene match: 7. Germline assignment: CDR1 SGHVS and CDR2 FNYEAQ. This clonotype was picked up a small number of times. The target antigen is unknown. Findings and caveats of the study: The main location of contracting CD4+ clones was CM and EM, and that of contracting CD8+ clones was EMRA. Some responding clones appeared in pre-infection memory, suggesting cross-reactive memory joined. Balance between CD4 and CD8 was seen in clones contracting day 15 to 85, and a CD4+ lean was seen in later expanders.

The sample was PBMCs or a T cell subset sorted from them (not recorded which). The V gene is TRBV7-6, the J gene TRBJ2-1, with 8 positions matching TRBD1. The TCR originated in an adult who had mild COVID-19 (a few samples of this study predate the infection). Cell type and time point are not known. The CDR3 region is CASRTPGTGQFF. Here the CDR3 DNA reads TGTGCCAGCAGAACCCCCGGGACAGGGCAGTTCTTC.